The 22 T cell receptor beta chains below all came from one sample that was sequenced in a study of blood T cell repertoires in COVID-19. The repertoire was sequenced with immunoSEQ multiplex PCR; TCRdb's copy has only in-frame clones and lacks some. The table lists 250,000 to 300,000 clones, about 88% of them singletons, with around 4.1% in the top ten. Sample: PBMCs or T cells enriched from blood (not recorded which). The receptor source for this set is a young man with acute COVID-19.

V and J are TRBV5-5 and TRBJ2-1; 10 bases are shared with TRBD1. CDR1 is SGHKS and CDR2 is YYEKEE in the germline V gene (reference sequence). This CDR3 region has 14 residues. V trimming: 4 bases; J trimming: 12 bases; junction bases outside the gene matches: 10. The CDR3 DNA follows: TGTGCCAGCAGCCCAACCATCGACAGGGGGCCGCAGTTCTTC. Translation gives CASSPTIDRGPQFF.

This clone was observed a few times. The J gene is TRBJ1-2, the V gene TRBV2, with TRBD1 as a possible D gene (5 bases). Germline V CDR1 and CDR2: SNHLY, FYNNEI. The CDR3 runs to 14 residues. V gave up 5 bases and J gave up 5 bases, with 15 bases separating them. This CDR3 is CASSIVGREYGYTF. CDR3 nucleotide sequence: TGTGCCAGCAGTATAGTGGGGCGAGAGTATGGCTACACCTTC.

The rearrangement uses TRBV4-1 and TRBJ2-6, with 10 bases that match TRBD2. The CDR3 has 18 residues. V shed 2 bases and J 0 bases; nucleotides not matched to a gene: 4. Germline V gives CDR1 MGHRA, CDR2 YSYEKL. In DNA, the CDR3 is TGCGCCAGCAGCCAAACAGCGGGGGGGAGCTCTGGGGCCAACGTCCTGACTTTC. It encodes CASSQTAGGSSGANVLTF.

The V call is TRBV30, the J call TRBJ2-5; D is unclear. The CDR3 spans 13 residues. Trimming removed 1 base from V and 3 bases from J, with 9 bases in between. The germline V gene encodes CDR1 GTSNPN and CDR2 SVGIG (reference sequence). The CDR3 reads CAWSGALEETQYF. CDR3 bases: TGTGCCTGGAGTGGGGCCCTCGAAGAGACCCAGTACTTC.

J is TRBJ2-3 and V is TRBV7-2, with TRBD2 as a possible D gene (5 bases). V shed 1 base and J shed 1 base, with 6 bases lying between them. CDR3 length: 14 amino acids. CDR1 and CDR2 (germline): SGHTA, FQGNSA. The CDR3 DNA follows: TGTGCCAGCAGCTTAGGGGAGCGCACAGATACGCAGTATTTT. Protein sequence: CASSLGERTDTQYF.

This sequence joins TRBV6-1 and TRBJ1-5, with D tentatively TRBD1 (5 bases). V lost 1 base and J lost 1, with 11 bases in between. The CDR3 length is 16 residues. Germline V gives CDR1 MNHNS, CDR2 SASEGT. The CDR3 DNA sequence: TGTGCCAGCAGTGAAGAGGTAGGGGTAAGCAATCAGCCCCAGCATTTT. Translated: CASSEEVGVSNQPQHF.

This sequence joins TRBV7-2 and TRBJ2-7, with D perhaps TRBD1 (7 bases). The CDR3 covers 14 residues. Trimming stripped 1 base from V and 5 bases from J, with 12 bases between. The germline CDR1 and CDR2 sequences are SGHTA and FQGNSA. The chain's CDR3 is CASSLGGGGDEQYV. CDR3 in DNA: TGTGCCAGCAGCTTAGGAGGAGGGGGCGACGAGCAGTACGTC.

This clone was found a few times. The rearrangement links TRBV19 to TRBJ1-1, with unresolved D. The V end was cut by 3 bases, the J end by 0 bases, with 11 bases between. CDR3 length: 15 amino acids. Germline assignment: CDR1 LNHDA and CDR2 SQIVND (reference sequence). CDR3 sequence (DNA): TGTGCCAGTAGTATCTCCGGCGGAGTGAACACTGAAGCTTTCTTT. Encoded protein: CASSISGGVNTEAFF.

J is TRBJ2-5 and V is TRBV19, with TRBD1 matching over 9 bases. The CDR3 extends over 14 amino acids. From germline, CDR1 is LNHDA and CDR2 SQIVND (reference sequence). After removal of 6 bases from V and 5 bases from J, the junction contained 7 bases not matched to a gene. The CDR3 DNA reads TGTGCCAGTAGATCCGGACAGGGGAGGGAGACCCAGTACTTC. This sequence encodes CASRSGQGRETQYF.

This rearrangement joins TRBV6-1 to TRBJ1-1, with 10 bases matching TRBD1. Trimming took 3 bases from V and 2 from J; bases not matched to a gene: 3. Germline CDR1 MNHNS, CDR2 SASEGT. CDR3 length: 15 amino acids. The CDR3 DNA sequence: TGTGCCAGCAGTGACGGGACAGGGGTTAACACTGAAGCTTTCTTT. Its protein product is CASSDGTGVNTEAFF.

This chain joins TRBV5-6 and TRBJ1-1; TRBD1 aligns across 8 bases. The CDR3 consists of 16 residues. J was trimmed by 4 bases and V by 4 bases; bases with no gene match: 12. CDR1 and CDR2 (germline): SGHDT, YYEEEE. CDR3 amino acids: CASSITGGGLGTEAFF. The CDR3 bases are TGTGCCAGCAGCATCACAGGGGGAGGTTTGGGCACTGAAGCTTTCTTT.

The chain combines TRBV15 with TRBJ2-6, with D tentatively TRBD1 (6 bases). The CDR3 runs to 17 residues. The V end was cut by 3 bases, the J end by 0 bases, with 12 bases between. Germline values: CDR1 LNHNV, CDR2 YYDKDF (reference sequence). CDR3 nucleotide sequence: TGTGCCACCAGCAGGAACTCAGGGGCCTCTGGGGCCAACGTCCTGACTTTC. This sequence encodes CATSRNSGASGANVLTF.

This clone was seen just once. The chain is built from TRBV21-1 and TRBJ1-1; the D segment call TRBD1 is taken from the table without a DNA check. TRBV21-1 represents a pseudogene. The CDR3 extends over 13 amino acids. CDR3 nucleotides: TGTGCCAGCAGCAAAGTCCTGACAGAAGAAGCTTTCTTT. It yields the protein CASSKVLTEEAFF.

This clone was detected a few times. Other DNA sequences in this specimen translate into the identical CDR3. The chain has TRBV19 and TRBJ1-3; no reliable D call. CDR3 length: 15 residues. With 3 bases removed from V and 0 bases from J, the gap between germline ends came to 9 bases. Germline lookup yields CDR1 LNHDA and CDR2 SQIVND (reference sequence). The CDR3 bases are TGTGCCAGTAGTATTGGAGGGCACTCTGGAAACACCATATATTTT. Residues: CASSIGGHSGNTIYF.

This chain joins TRBV28 and TRBJ1-2; a possible D gene is TRBD1 (5 bases). The V gene's germline CDR1 is MDHEN and CDR2 SYDVKM. The CDR3 consists of 13 residues. Trimming took 1 base from V and 4 from J, leaving 7 bases between them. The CDR3 reads CASSLYQGYGYTF. The CDR3 nucleotides read TGTGCCAGCAGTTTATACCAGGGCTATGGCTACACCTTC.

This chain links TRBV19 with TRBJ2-2; 11 bases are a match to TRBD1. CDR1 is LNHDA, CDR2 SQIVND, per germline (reference sequence). The CDR3 has 14 amino acids. This chain's CDR3 is CATGQGARTGELFF. CDR3 coding DNA: TGTGCTACAGGACAGGGGGCGCGCACCGGGGAGCTGTTTTTT.

The J gene is TRBJ1-1, the V gene TRBV10-3; tentatively, D is TRBD1 (5 bases). The CDR3 is 12 amino acids. Trimming removed 10 bases at V and 0 bases at J, with 9 bases between. Germline CDR1 ENHRY, CDR2 SYGVKD. This CDR3 is CATTAMNTEAFF. CDR3 coding DNA: TGTGCCACGACAGCCATGAACACTGAAGCTTTCTTT.

This chain connects TRBV11-2 to TRBJ1-3, with D tentatively TRBD1 (5 bases). CDR3 length equals 17 residues. V dropped 6 bases and J dropped 1 base, with 19 bases sitting between them. Germline V gene lookup returns CDR1 SGHAT and CDR2 FQNNGV. The CDR3 nucleotides read TGTGCCAGCAGAGCCGGACACGCTTACCGGTCTGGAAACACCATATATTTT. Translating it yields CASRAGHAYRSGNTIYF.

The chain joins TRBV29-1 to TRBJ1-5; D is unclear. Germline loops: CDR1 SQVTM, CDR2 ANQGSEA. Trimming cost V 7 bases and J 0 bases, with 10 bases left between them. This CDR3 has 13 residues. CDR3 nucleotide sequence: TGCAGCGGGTCGGAGGGTAGCAATCAGCCCCAGCATTTT. Encoded protein: CSGSEGSNQPQHF.

The V call is TRBV28, the J call TRBJ1-1; possible D gene TRBD1, 5 bases. The CDR3 length is 14 residues. V lost 7 bases, J lost 4 bases, and 16 bases lay in between. Germline V lookup: CDR1 MDHEN, CDR2 SYDVKM. CDR3 DNA: TGTGCCAGCACCCGGGGGGGGTTCCCCACTGAAGCTTTCTTT. It is translated as CASTRGGFPTEAFF.

The V and J genes are TRBV28 and TRBJ1-5; D possibly corresponds to TRBD1 (6 bases). The germline V gene encodes CDR1 MDHEN and CDR2 SYDVKM. Trimming took off 2 bases at V and 9 bases at J, with 14 bases between the two ends. This CDR3 has 14 amino acids. CDR3 amino acids: CASSLLAGDRPQHF. CDR3 DNA sequence: TGTGCCAGCAGTTTACTGGCAGGGGATCGGCCCCAGCATTTT.

The rearrangement links TRBV10-3 to TRBJ2-5, with TRBD2 matching over 12 bases. CDR1 is ENHRY and CDR2 is SYGVKD in the germline V gene. V gave up 4 bases and J gave up 5 bases; unmatched junction bases: 11. The CDR3 totals 17 residues. The CDR3 sequence is CAISVGTSGRTSETQYF. CDR3 nucleotide sequence: TGTGCCATCAGTGTCGGGACTAGCGGGCGGACCTCCGAGACCCAGTACTTC.